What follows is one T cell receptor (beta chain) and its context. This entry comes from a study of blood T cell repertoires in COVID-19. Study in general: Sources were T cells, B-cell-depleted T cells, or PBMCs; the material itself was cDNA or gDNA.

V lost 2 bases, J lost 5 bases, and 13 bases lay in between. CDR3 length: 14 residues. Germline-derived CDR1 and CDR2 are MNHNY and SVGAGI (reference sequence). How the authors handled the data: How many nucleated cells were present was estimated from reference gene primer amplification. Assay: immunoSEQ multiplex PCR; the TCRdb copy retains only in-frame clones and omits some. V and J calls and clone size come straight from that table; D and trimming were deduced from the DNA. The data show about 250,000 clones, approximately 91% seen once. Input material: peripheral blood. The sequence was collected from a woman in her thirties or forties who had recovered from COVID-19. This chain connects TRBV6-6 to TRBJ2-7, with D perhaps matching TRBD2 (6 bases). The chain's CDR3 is CASSYDLATNEQYF. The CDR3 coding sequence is TGTGCCAGCAGTTACGACCTAGCGACGAACGAGCAGTACTTC.